Listed here is a single T cell receptor (beta chain). The data originate from a study of blood T cell repertoires in COVID-19. Looking at the study overall: COVID-19 samples from acute and convalescent phases originated in the United States, Italy and Spain. T cells, B-cell-depleted T cells, or PBMCs supplied cDNA or gDNA.

Germline CDR1 MNHEY, CDR2 SMNVEV (reference sequence). The CDR3 is made up of 14 amino acids. With 6 bases clipped from V and 3 bases from J, the junction kept 7 bases outside the gene matches. Original processing methods: Amplification of reference gene primers provided the estimated nucleated cell counts. TCRdb's table, derived via immunoSEQ multiplex PCR, lists solely in-frame clones and lacks some. The V and J calls and clone size were taken over from that table, and D and trimming were inferred from the DNA. Of approximately 160,000 clones in the sample, more than 90% were seen once. The V and J genes are TRBV27 and TRBJ1-1, with TRBD1 identical over 7 bases. Sequencing was done on a sample of peripheral blood. This receptor was identified in a man aged 50 or older with acute or convalescent COVID-19. The CDR3 spells CASRPADRDTEAFF. CDR3 in DNA: TGTGCCAGCAGACCGGCCGACAGGGACACTGAAGCTTTCTTT.